This passage covers 6 T cell receptor beta chains from one sample sequenced in a study of blood T cells in healthy people across ages. Together with a sample-barcoded 5' primer, a J-beta primer mix was included in a second PCR lasting about 7 to 11 cycles. In TCRdb, the 5' RACE reads were re-called with MiXCR into one record per CDR3 protein. The sample holds roughly 1.6 million distinct CDR3 sequences; 30% to 35% are singletons and the top ten take about 11%. The sample taken for sequencing was blood. These TCRs come from a woman aged 25 to 45 in good health.

The chain uses TRBV20-1 and TRBJ1-2; weak D call: TRBD1 (5 bases). Germline assignment: CDR1 DFQATT and CDR2 SNEGSKA (reference sequence). V was pared by 1 base and J by 0 bases, with 18 bases between. The CDR3 runs 17 residues. CDR3 coding DNA: TGCAGTGCTAGAGGTACCCAGGGACTCCATTCTAACTATGGCTACACCTTC. Its translation is CSARGTQGLHSNYGYTF.

The chain carries TRBV5-1 and TRBJ2-2, with TRBD2 identical over 11 bases. The germline V gene encodes CDR1 SGHRS and CDR2 YFSETQ. Unmatched junction bases numbered 2, after V lost 0 bases and J lost 7 bases. CDR3 length: 15 amino acids. CDR3 amino acids: CASSLGGLADGELFF. Here the CDR3 DNA reads TGCGCCAGCAGCTTGGGGGGACTAGCGGACGGGGAGCTGTTTTTT. Filled out from reference TRBV5-1 and TRBJ2-2, the complete variable domain reads KAGVTQTPRYLIKTRGQQVTLSCSPISGHRSVSWYQQTPGQGLQFLFEYFSETQRNKGNFPGRFSGRQFSNSRSEMNVSTLELGDSALYLCASSLGGLADGELFFGEGSRLTVL.

This clonotype was seen more than once but under ten times. The J gene is TRBJ2-2, the V gene TRBV10-3; D uncertain. With 2 bases removed from V and 0 bases from J, the gap between germline ends came to 7 bases. Per germline, CDR1 ENHRY and CDR2 SYGVKD. There are 15 residues in the CDR3. CDR3 DNA: TGTGCCATCAGTGAGCACAGCCCGAACACCGGGGAGCTGTTTTTT. As protein: CAISEHSPNTGELFF.

This rearrangement joins TRBV27 to TRBJ2-7; D unclear. V was pared by 4 bases and J by 1 base, with 8 bases between. Looked up from germline, CDR1 is MNHEY and CDR2 is SMNVEV (reference sequence). The CDR3 is 13 residues long. The CDR3, as DNA: TGTGCCAGCAGTTATAGGATGTCCTACGAGCAGTACTTC. Its translation is CASSYRMSYEQYF.

This sequence joins TRBV20-1 and TRBJ2-1; D possibly corresponds to TRBD2 (6 bases). The CDR3 contains 17 residues. V was cut by 4 bases and J by 8 bases, with 27 bases left in between. The V gene's germline CDR1 is DFQATT and CDR2 SNEGSKA (reference sequence). CDR3 in DNA: TGCAGTGCTACGTTAGAAAGGGGCGGGATTTGGCTTGATGAGCAGTTCTTC. Translated, it gives CSATLERGGIWLDEQFF.

About this clonotype: Its ends do not fully match the called genes, so a read error is possible. The chain couples TRBV7-6 to TRBJ2-5, with D possibly being TRBD2 (5 bases). Judging by the DNA end, TRBJ2-7 fits better; the J call may be wrong. Germline assignment: CDR1 SGHVS and CDR2 FNYEAQ. There are 16 residues in the CDR3. The CDR3 nucleotides are TGTACCAGCAGCCACCCCAGCGGTGTAGGCGCCTACGAGCAGTACTTC. The encoded protein is CTSSHPSGVGAYEQYF.